What follows are 17 T cell receptor beta chains derived from one specimen sequenced in a study of OX40 agonist ivuxolimab in advanced cancers. Sequenced by immunoSEQ multiplex PCR; TCRdb stores in-frame clones only, minus some. The sample lists some 70,000 clones, roughly 90% occurring once. The source was CD4+ or CD8+ T cells sorted from blood, collected in a trial of the OX40 agonist ivuxolimab. The receptor source for this set is an adult with an advanced solid tumor such as melanoma, head and neck, liver or kidney cancer.

This clone came up once. For the CDR3, the DNA is TGTGCCAGCTCTCCCCGAGGAACCCGGCCAGGAAACACCATATATTTT. Protein: CASSPRGTRPGNTIYF. The rearrangement joins TRBV18 to TRBJ1-3; D call uncertain. The CDR3 extends over 16 amino acids. V dropped 6 bases and J dropped 4 bases, with 19 bases sitting between them. From germline, CDR1 is KGHSH and CDR2 LQKENI.

The gene calls are TRBV6-5 and TRBJ1-1; D is uncertain. Trimming shortened V by 6 bases and J by 0 bases, and 14 bases separated the two germline ends. The CDR3 is 15 amino acids. Germline-derived CDR1 and CDR2 are MNHEY and SVGAGI. The CDR3: CASSRRGGLNTEAFF. DNA of the CDR3: TGTGCCAGCAGCCGCCGCGGAGGACTGAACACTGAAGCTTTCTTT.

The rearrangement links TRBV4-2 to TRBJ1-6; D remains ambiguous. Trimming took off 0 bases at V and 10 bases at J, with 16 bases between the two ends. This CDR3 comprises 16 residues. Germline assignment: CDR1 LGHNA and CDR2 YNFKEQ. The CDR3 DNA reads as TGTGCCAGCAGCCAAGAATTAGGACCCCTATTCTCACCCCTCCACTTT. Translating gives CASSQELGPLFSPLHF.

The chain couples TRBV5-8 to TRBJ1-5; 7 nucleotides agree with TRBD1. The CDR3 extends over 14 amino acids. The junction had 6 bases not matched to a gene; V was cut back by 6 bases and J by 3 bases. Germline loops: CDR1 SGHTS, CDR2 YDEGEE. For the CDR3, the DNA is TGTGCCAGCATCAGGGGGGGGGTCAATCAGCCCCAGCATTTT. Its protein is CASIRGGVNQPQHF.

The chain has TRBV7-2 and TRBJ1-5, with D perhaps TRBD1 (6 bases). The CDR3 has 15 residues. Germline assignment: CDR1 SGHTA and CDR2 FQGNSA. V was cut by 1 base and J by 4 bases, with 11 bases left in between. This CDR3 is CASSLGQGTNQPQHF. Written as DNA, the CDR3 is TGTGCCAGCAGCTTAGGGCAGGGGACGAATCAGCCCCAGCATTTT.

The rearrangement links TRBV30 to TRBJ2-5; 9 nucleotides align to TRBD2. The ends lost 3 bases at V and 3 bases at J; junction bases unmatched: 5. This CDR3 contains 14 residues. Germline CDR1 and CDR2: GTSNPN and SVGIG (reference sequence). CDR3 region: CAWRSAGGKETQYF. The CDR3, as DNA: TGTGCCTGGAGATCCGCGGGGGGGAAAGAGACCCAGTACTTC.

The chain carries TRBV5-1 and TRBJ2-2, with unresolved D. V gave up 7 bases and J gave up 9 bases, with 16 bases separating them. This CDR3 has 13 amino acids. Germline CDR1 SGHRS, CDR2 YFSETQ. CDR3 nucleotide sequence: TGCGCCAGCTCGCCTATTATTAGCCGGGAGCTGTTTTTT. Encoded protein: CASSPIISRELFF.

The V call is TRBV5-6, the J call TRBJ2-5; 12 positions match TRBD2. The CDR3 extends over 16 amino acids. The ends lost 1 base at V and 5 bases at J; junction bases unmatched: 6. The germline V gene has CDR1 SGHDT and CDR2 YYEEEE. The CDR3 DNA sequence: TGTGCCAGCAGCTTGACTAGCGGGGGGCTCCGGGAGACCCAGTACTTC. It yields the protein CASSLTSGGLRETQYF.

CDR3 sequence reads: CAWSPGGSYGYTF. The CDR3 DNA follows: TGTGCCTGGAGCCCGGGGGGGTCCTATGGCTACACCTTC. V and J are TRBV30 and TRBJ1-2; weak D call: TRBD1 (5 bases). Germline assignment: CDR1 GTSNPN and CDR2 SVGIG (reference sequence). Trimming left V 3 bases short and J 4 bases short, with 12 bases between. This CDR3 region has 13 residues.

The chain couples TRBV4-3 to TRBJ1-4; weak D call: TRBD1 (5 bases). Trimming took off 0 bases at V and 0 bases at J, with 8 bases between the two ends. CDR3 size: 16 residues. Germline lookup yields CDR1 LGHNA and CDR2 YSLEER. The CDR3 reads CASSQEGVATNEKLFF. CDR3 DNA sequence: TGCGCCAGCAGCCAAGAAGGGGTGGCAACTAATGAAAAACTGTTTTTT.

V gene TRBV11-1 combines with J gene TRBJ2-5; tentatively, D is TRBD1 (6 bases). V was pared by 4 bases and J by 5 bases, with 14 bases between. The CDR3 has 14 amino acids. Germline V gene data show CDR1 as SGHAT and CDR2 as FQDESV (reference sequence). The CDR3, as DNA: TGTGCCAGCAGCTCAGGGACACGGGGCGAGACCCAGTACTTC. As protein: CASSSGTRGETQYF.

V is TRBV28 and J is TRBJ1-1; D gene ambiguous. Trimming took off 7 bases at V and 6 bases at J, with 12 bases between the two ends. CDR1 is MDHEN, CDR2 SYDVKM, per germline. CDR3 length: 12 amino acids. CDR3 sequence (DNA): TGTGCCAGCATGGTCCGGGAAGCTGAAGCTTTCTTT. Translating it yields CASMVREAEAFF.

The chain uses TRBV2 and TRBJ1-1; 7 bases agree with TRBD1. Germline V lookup: CDR1 SNHLY, CDR2 FYNNEI. CDR3 length: 14 amino acids. V shed 8 bases and J 5 bases; nucleotides not matched to a gene: 11. The CDR3 DNA follows: TGTGCCAGCTTGCTGGGAACAGGGGTTACTGAAGCTTTCTTT. Translation: CASLLGTGVTEAFF.

This clone was seen just once. The chain recombines TRBV15 with TRBJ2-3; D remains ambiguous. V was cut by 2 bases and J by 4 bases, with 10 bases left in between. This CDR3 spans 14 amino acids. Germline CDR1 and CDR2: LNHNV and YYDKDF (reference sequence). CDR3 DNA: TGTGCCACCAGCAGATTACTGGTGGCAGATACGCAGTATTTT. Translating gives CATSRLLVADTQYF.

To note about this clone: This sample includes further DNA sequences coding for the same CDR3. This sequence joins TRBV11-3 and TRBJ1-2; D may be TRBD1 (6 bases). Trimming took off 5 bases at V and 2 bases at J, with 9 bases between the two ends. CDR1 is SGHNT and CDR2 is YENEEA in the germline V gene. The CDR3 consists of 13 residues. The CDR3 region has the DNA TGTGCCAGCAGCCCAACAGGGAACTATGGCTACACCTTC. Translation: CASSPTGNYGYTF.

The V call is TRBV10-3, the J call TRBJ2-5; maybe TRBD1 (6 bases). This CDR3 has 13 amino acids. Germline V gene sequence: CDR1 ENHRY, CDR2 SYGVKD. V dropped 6 bases and J dropped 3 bases, with 11 bases sitting between them. This CDR3 is CAIRYNREETQYF. The DNA of the CDR3 is TGTGCCATCAGATACAACAGGGAAGAGACCCAGTACTTC.

The V and J genes are TRBV4-1 and TRBJ2-2; D assignment may be TRBD1 or TRBD2 (7 bases each). This CDR3 is built from 18 residues. Germline V CDR1 and CDR2: MGHRA, YSYEKL. V was pared by 0 bases and J by 5 bases, with 19 bases between. The CDR3 DNA sequence: TGCGCCAGCAGCCAAGATTTCAGAGGGCAGGGGGGGACCGGGGAGCTGTTTTTT. Translating it yields CASSQDFRGQGGTGELFF.